The sequence of this T cell receptor (beta chain) was determined in a study of a mutant IDH1 vaccine in newly diagnosed glioma. Points from the study as a whole: Vaccination elicited immune responses in roughly 93% of patients.

For this clone: Its specificity is not known.

Time point meaning: baseline, week 1 (first vaccination visit). Treatment: pre-vaccination baseline after standard-of-care therapy. New astrocytomas of WHO grade 3 or 4 that were IDH1-mutant and ATRX-lost were found in the donors. Germline V gene data show CDR1 as LGHNA and CDR2 as YNFKEQ. The CDR3 is made up of 15 amino acids. Trimming cost V 2 bases and J 4 bases; bases outside gene matches: 6. Data came from immunoSEQ multiplex PCR; TCRdb stores just in-frame clones and leaves some out. The sample holds some 90,000 clones, around 79% seen once. The V and J genes are TRBV4-2 and TRBJ2-3, with 7 bases that match TRBD2. Source: PBMCs, taken from a glioma patient treated with radiotherapy, temozolomide or both. The sequence derives from a middle-aged man with glioma. Some clones in this sample may be carry-over from other donors' samples. CDR3 coding DNA: TGTGCCAGCAGCCAAAGGGCGGGGAGGGCAGATACGCAGTATTTT. The encoded protein is CASSQRAGRADTQYF.